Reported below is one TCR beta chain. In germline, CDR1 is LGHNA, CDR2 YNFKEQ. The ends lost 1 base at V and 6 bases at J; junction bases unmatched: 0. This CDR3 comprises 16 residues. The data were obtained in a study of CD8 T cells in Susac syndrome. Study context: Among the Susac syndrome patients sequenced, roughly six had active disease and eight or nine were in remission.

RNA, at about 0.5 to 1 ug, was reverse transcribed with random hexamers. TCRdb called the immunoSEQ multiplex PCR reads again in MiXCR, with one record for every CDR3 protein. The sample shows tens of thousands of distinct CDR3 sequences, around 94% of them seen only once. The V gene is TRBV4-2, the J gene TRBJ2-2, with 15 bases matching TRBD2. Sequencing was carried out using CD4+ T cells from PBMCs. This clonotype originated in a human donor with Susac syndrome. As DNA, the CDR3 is TGTGCCAGCAGCCAAGGGACTAGCGGGGGGGCCGGGGAGCTGTTTTTT. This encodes CASSQGTSGGAGELFF.